A single TCR beta chain is shown here with its context. Described time point: newly diagnosed GD, antithyroid drugs for less than 3 months. Extracted PBMC RNA gave rise to the TCR library. Graves' disease diagnosis used American Thyroid Association guidelines. Through Arm-PCR of CDR3 regions and iRepertoire HTBI primers, TCR beta libraries were built. Per the authors' pipeline: Samples jointly harbored 60 or so TRBV and over 13 TRBJ segments. Each CDR3 protein is one row after TCRdb ran MiXCR on the multiplex PCR reads. TCRdb, not the authors, supplied the V and J calls. The repertoire includes a few hundred thousand distinct CDR3 sequences, around 21% of them detected once, and approximately 15% sits in the top ten. The record originates from a study of regulatory T cells in long-lasting Graves disease. As for the study in general: New Graves' disease cases had less than 3 months of antithyroid drugs.

The CDR3 is 13 residues long. V was clipped by 8 bases and J by 4 bases, with 14 bases between them. Per the germline V gene, CDR1 is MNHNS and CDR2 is SASEGT. This sequence was found in a female donor with Graves disease. Sample: peripheral blood mononuclear cells (PBMCs), taken at new diagnosis, from a patient treated with antithyroid drugs. V gene TRBV6-1 combines with J gene TRBJ2-5; D is uncertain. The CDR3 DNA reads TGTGCCAGCTCCCTAATATCGAGAGAGACCCAGTACTTC. This translates into CASSLISRETQYF.